These T cell receptor beta chains were read from a single sample in a study of regulatory T cells in long-lasting Graves disease. TCRdb redid the calling of the multiplex PCR reads with MiXCR, one entry per CDR3 protein. The table has 400,000 to 550,000 distinct CDR3 sequences, more than 12% seen once. The sample was also reused in another study, on T cells in Graves' hyperthyroidism and ophthalmopathy.

The material sequenced was peripheral blood mononuclear cells (PBMCs), taken at new diagnosis, from a patient treated with antithyroid drugs. These receptors were taken from a woman in her thirties with Graves disease. Each CDR3 is given with its conserved first and last residue. D genes are given only for firm matches. Only part of the rows carry a size: once, few, many, or a class if the clone is expanded.

V gene	clone size	D gene	J gene	CDR3 DNA	CDR3 protein
TRBV6-5	few	.	TRBJ2-1	TGTGCCAGCAGTTACGCCGACCCTACCTCAACCCAGTTCTTC	CASSYADPTSTQFF
TRBV15	many	TRBD2	TRBJ2-1	TGTGCCACCAGCAGACAGCGGGAGACAAGGGGTGAGCAGTTCTTC	CATSRQRETRGEQFF
TRBV10-3	.	TRBD1	TRBJ1-2	TGTGCCATCAGCCCGGGACAGCCTGATGGCTACACCTTC	CAISPGQPDGYTF
TRBV12-3/TRBV12-4	many	TRBD2	TRBJ2-5	TGTGCCAGCAGTATAGGGGGACTAGCGGGAGGCCAAGAGACCCAGTACTTC	CASSIGGLAGGQETQYF
TRBV12-3/TRBV12-4	few	.	TRBJ1-2	TGTGCCAGCAGATCCCTGGACGGAACTAACTATGGCTACACCTTC	CASRSLDGTNYGYTF
TRBV20-1	few	TRBD1	TRBJ1-4	TGCAGTGCTAGAGATGGACAGGGAGGCGAAAAACTGTTTTTT	CSARDGQGGEKLFF
TRBV7-3	many	.	TRBJ2-5	TGTGCCAGCAGCTTATCAGGGTCCCTCCAAGAGACCCAGTACTTC	CASSLSGSLQETQYF
TRBV29-1	few	.	TRBJ2-2	TGCAGCGTTGAACGGTTGGGAGTCGGCGGGGAGCTGTTTTTT	CSVERLGVGGELFF
TRBV20-1	many	.	TRBJ2-5	TGCAGTGCCAGGGCGAGATTTAGCGGACAAGAGACCCAGTACTTC	CSARARFSGQETQYF
TRBV19	.	.	TRBJ2-1	TGTGCCAATAGCACCTGGGAGAGCTCCTACAATGAGCAGTTCTTC	CANSTWESSYNEQFF
TRBV7-4	many	.	TRBJ2-1	TGTGCCAGCAGCTTAACTGGCAGGACTGAGCAGTTCTTC	CASSLTGRTEQFF
TRBV5-1	few	TRBD2	TRBJ2-1	TGCGCCAGCAGGAGGGGGACTAGCGGGAACAATGAGCAGTTCTTC	CASRRGTSGNNEQFF
TRBV6-9	few	TRBD2	TRBJ2-7	TGCGCCAGCAGAGGGCTAGCGGGAGCGGAGACTTACGAGCAGTACTTC	CASRGLAGAETYEQYF
TRBV2	many	TRBD1	TRBJ2-1	TGTGCCAGCAGTGAACGGGACAGGCCCCTTCCCGATGAGCAGTTCTTC	CASSERDRPLPDEQFF
TRBV11-2	many	TRBD1	TRBJ2-7	TGTGCCAGCAGCTTCAGGGACAGGGTCTACGAGCAGTACTTC	CASSFRDRVYEQYF
TRBV3-1	few	TRBD2	TRBJ2-2	TGTGCCAGCAGCCAAGATGGGACTAGTAACACCGGGGAGCTGTTTTTT	CASSQDGTSNTGELFF
TRBV20-1	.	.	TRBJ1-1	TGCAGTGCTAGGAGCGGCGGGGCAAACACTGAAGCTTTCTTT	CSARSGGANTEAFF
TRBV27	many	.	TRBJ2-3	TGTGCCAGCAGTTTAGGTCACACAGATACGCAGTATTTT	CASSLGHTDTQYF
TRBV19	.	.	TRBJ2-3	TGTGCCAGTAGTACCGTGGCTATCACCCAGGGGACGCAGTATTTT	CASSTVAITQGTQYF
TRBV6-2/TRBV6-3	many	TRBD1	TRBJ2-5	TGTGCCAGCAGTTACGGGACAGGGGGCACGGGTAGGGAGACCCAGTACTTC	CASSYGTGGTGRETQYF
TRBV24-1	.	.	TRBJ2-7	TGTGCCACCGGGACCGCTCGCGAGCAGTACTTC	CATGTAREQYF
TRBV18	many	.	TRBJ2-4	TGTGCCAGCTCACCACCGTACGAAAACATTCAGTACTTC	CASSPPYENIQYF
TRBV7-2	.	TRBD2	TRBJ2-4	TGTGCCAGCAGCTTTGAAGCGGGAGGACCCGCCGTAGCCAAAAACATTCAGTACTTC	CASSFEAGGPAVAKNIQYF
TRBV24-1	many	TRBD2	TRBJ2-5	TGTGCCACCAGTGAACGGGGGGGACGAGGAGAGACCCAGTACTTC	CATSERGGRGETQYF
TRBV24-1	few	TRBD2	TRBJ2-5	TGTGCCACCAGACTCCCGGGACTAGCGGACCCTGAGGGAGAGACCCAGTACTTC	CATRLPGLADPEGETQYF
TRBV12-3/TRBV12-4	many	.	TRBJ1-1	TGTGCCAGCAGTTTCTCGAGCACTGAAGCTTTCTTT	CASSFSSTEAFF
TRBV20-1	many	.	TRBJ2-3	TGCAGTGCGCAAAGGGTAGAGGCTAGCACAGATACGCAGTATTTT	CSAQRVEASTDTQYF
TRBV7-9	.	.	TRBJ1-4	TGTGCCAGCAGCTACGACATCCTCGAAAAACTGTTTTTT	CASSYDILEKLFF
TRBV13	.	TRBD2	TRBJ2-1	TGTGCCAGCAGCCCCGCCGGGACTAGAGGCCGCAATGAGCAGTTCTTC	CASSPAGTRGRNEQFF
TRBV12-3/TRBV12-4	many	TRBD2	TRBJ2-1	TGTGCCAGCAGTTTGCCCACCGGGACTAGCGGGAGTGGATTGCAGTTCTTC	CASSLPTGTSGSGLQFF
TRBV15	.	.	TRBJ2-1	TGTGCCACCAGCAGAGATCGGGTCAATGGGCAGTTCTTC	CATSRDRVNGQFF
TRBV11-3	many	TRBD2	TRBJ2-5	TGTGCCGGACAGACTAGCGGGAGCGAGACCCAGTACTTC	CAGQTSGSETQYF
TRBV2	many	.	TRBJ1-1	TGTGCCAGCAGTGAATGGAAGAACATGAACACTGAAGCTTTCTTT	CASSEWKNMNTEAFF
TRBV11-2	many	.	TRBJ2-5	TGTGCCAGCAGCTTAGCCGGCGAGACCCAGTACTTC	CASSLAGETQYF